This T cell receptor (beta chain) was documented in a study of T-cell reconstitution after alpha-beta-depleted transplantation in children. Whole-study results and caveats: Reportedly, alpha-beta T cells present about two months post-transplant originated from several hundred expanded clones of graft origin. T-cell counts and diversity at one year post-transplant came mainly from newly produced T cells. For some patients, TCRbeta diversity was high at day 60 because of recipient T cells and thymic progenitors that survived.

The CDR3 has 15 residues. Germline-derived CDR1 and CDR2 are SEHNR and FQNEAQ (reference sequence). The ends lost 2 bases at V and 6 bases at J; junction bases unmatched: 3. This clonotype was seen many times. Its antigen is not identified. Unique molecular identifiers featured in how the TCRbeta library was prepared. Each CDR3 protein gets one entry after TCRdb re-called the PCR reads with MiXCR. The table shows 250,000 to 300,000 distinct CDR3 sequences, with roughly a tenth occurring only once. The gene calls are TRBV7-9 and TRBJ1-6, with TRBD1 identical over 8 bases. This clonotype was sampled from a boy less than two years old with acute myeloid leukemia, due to receive a stem cell transplant. The sequencing here drew on PBMCs, taken before TCRalphabeta/CD19-depleted stem cell transplant. This CDR3 reads CASSLRTGSNSPLHF. The CDR3 nucleotides are TGTGCCAGCAGCTTACGGACAGGGTCTAATTCACCCCTCCACTTT.